This entry lists 32 T cell receptor beta chains sequenced from one sample in a study of T-cell reconstitution after alpha-beta-depleted transplantation in children. TCRbeta library preparation incorporated unique molecular identifiers. TCRdb reanalysed the PCR reads using MiXCR and keeps one entry per CDR3 protein. The sample includes about 250,000 distinct CDR3 sequences, 20% to 30% of them seen just once. The material sequenced was PBMCs, mostly from graft donor cells, taken 360 days after TCRalphabeta/CD19-depleted stem cell transplant. The receptors shown here come from a female patient younger than 10 who had a stem cell transplant for congenital amegakaryocytic thrombocytopenia, so the T cells may come from the graft donor.

The chain recombines TRBV28 with TRBJ2-1; 10 nucleotides agree with TRBD2. CDR1 MDHEN and CDR2 SYDVKM come from the germline V gene. Trimming removed 5 bases from V and 4 bases from J; junction bases left unmatched: 5. This CDR3 is 15 amino acids long. CDR3 loop: CASSPKLAGYNEQFF. In DNA, the CDR3 is TGTGCCAGCAGTCCTAAACTAGCGGGATACAATGAGCAGTTCTTC.

This clonotype was counted a few times. The gene calls are TRBV29-1 and TRBJ1-1, with D unresolved. This CDR3 is built from 12 residues. Germline CDR1 and CDR2: SQVTM and ANQGSEA. V lost 3 bases to trimming and J lost 5 bases, with 10 bases between them. Here the CDR3 DNA reads TGCAGCGTTGAGGGGTTCGTTACTGAAGCTTTCTTT. It is translated as CSVEGFVTEAFF.

Notes on this clonotype: This may be a read error, as it is one base from a much larger clone. This chain uses TRBV28 with TRBJ2-5; D is unclear. The germline CDR1 and CDR2 sequences are MDHEN and SYDVKM. This CDR3 contains 14 residues. Trimming took 6 bases from V and 3 from J, leaving 14 bases between them. The CDR3 loop reads CASRDRWEEETQYF. The CDR3 DNA reads as TGTGCCAGCAGAGATAGGTGGGAAGAAGAGACCCAGTACTTC.

The V and J genes are TRBV28 and TRBJ2-3, with D possibly TRBD2 on 6 matching bases. Trimming took off 7 bases at V and 0 bases at J, with 17 bases between the two ends. Per the germline V gene, CDR1 is MDHEN and CDR2 is SYDVKM. The CDR3 runs to 16 residues. Here the CDR3 reads CASIGFGGPSTDTQYF. CDR3 nucleotides: TGTGCCAGCATCGGTTTCGGGGGTCCTAGCACAGATACGCAGTATTTT.

This clonotype was picked up many times. The gene calls are TRBV5-1 and TRBJ2-5, with TRBD2 identical over 11 bases. V gave up 3 bases and J gave up 7 bases; unmatched junction bases: 20. The CDR3 is made up of 19 amino acids. CDR1 and CDR2 (germline): SGHRS, YFSETQ. The CDR3 spells CASSSLNVELAGVRATQYF. CDR3 nucleotides: TGCGCCAGCAGCTCATTAAACGTGGAACTAGCGGGAGTGAGGGCGACCCAGTACTTC. Combining the CDR3 with reference TRBV5-1 and TRBJ2-5 gives the whole variable domain KAGVTQTPRYLIKTRGQQVTLSCSPISGHRSVSWYQQTPGQGLQFLFEYFSETQRNKGNFPGRFSGRQFSNSRSEMNVSTLELGDSALYLCASSSLNVELAGVRATQYFGPGTRLLVL.

V usage is TRBV7-3 and J usage is TRBJ2-3; D unresolved. Germline V gene data show CDR1 as SGHTA and CDR2 as FQGTGA. V lost 0 bases and J 1 base, leaving 8 bases between the germline ends. CDR3 size: 15 residues. DNA of the CDR3: TGTGCCAGCAGCTTAACGCCCCAACGCACAGATACGCAGTATTTT. Translated: CASSLTPQRTDTQYF.

In its sample, this clonotype was seen many times. V gene TRBV5-5 combines with J gene TRBJ2-7; TRBD1 matches 8 bases. CDR1 and CDR2 from the germline V gene are SGHKS and YYEKEE (reference sequence). V lost 4 bases and J lost 2; bases outside the gene matches: 5. This CDR3 region has 14 residues. In DNA, the CDR3 is TGTGCCAGCAGCCTACGGACAGGGACCTACGAGCAGTACTTC. Encoded protein: CASSLRTGTYEQYF.

The chain is built from TRBV20-1 and TRBJ2-3; 8 positions agree with TRBD2. Germline CDR1 and CDR2: DFQATT and SNEGSKA (reference sequence). The CDR3 length is 15 residues. Losses at the gene ends were 3 bases for V and 0 bases for J; bases not matched to a gene: 5. CDR3 sequence reads: CSASMASGSTDTQYF. The CDR3 DNA follows: TGCAGTGCTAGTATGGCTAGCGGGAGCACAGATACGCAGTATTTT.

There are many counts of this clonotype. The V gene is TRBV4-1, the J gene TRBJ2-2; possible D gene TRBD2, 6 bases. The CDR3 is 17 residues long. V was cut by 0 bases and J by 3 bases, with 14 bases left in between. In germline, CDR1 is MGHRA, CDR2 YSYEKL. This CDR3 reads CASSQELGGFYTGELFF. CDR3 DNA: TGCGCCAGCAGCCAAGAGTTGGGGGGATTTTACACCGGGGAGCTGTTTTTT.

This clonotype came up a few times. The J gene is TRBJ2-2, the V gene TRBV11-2; D perhaps matches TRBD1 (7 bases). The CDR3 is 16 residues long. Between the trimmed V and J ends, which lost 0 bases and 4 bases, there was a span of 12 bases. From germline, CDR1 is SGHAT and CDR2 FQNNGV. This CDR3 reads CASSLERQGGTGELFF. CDR3 sequence (DNA): TGTGCCAGCAGCTTAGAGCGGCAGGGGGGCACCGGGGAGCTGTTTTTT.

This clonotype occurred many times. DNA of the CDR3: TGTGCCAGCAGCCTGGGGTATAGCACAGATACGCAGTATTTT. This encodes CASSLGYSTDTQYF. This chain links TRBV5-5 with TRBJ2-3; D ambiguous. V lost 4 bases, J lost 0 bases, and 9 bases lay in between. The CDR3 is 14 amino acids. CDR1 and CDR2 (germline): SGHKS, YYEKEE (reference sequence).

This clonotype was counted a few times. The rearrangement uses TRBV4-2 and TRBJ2-7; 9 nucleotides match TRBD1. CDR1 and CDR2 from the germline V gene are LGHNA and YNFKEQ. V lost 0 bases to trimming and J lost 5 bases; unmatched junction nucleotides: 8. This CDR3 has 16 amino acids. The CDR3 nucleotides read TGTGCCAGCAGCCAAGATGCCCCGGACAGGGGAAACGAGCAGTACTTC. This sequence encodes CASSQDAPDRGNEQYF.

The V and J genes are TRBV4-2 and TRBJ1-5; D call uncertain. The germline V gene has CDR1 LGHNA and CDR2 YNFKEQ. The CDR3 has 12 residues. Trimming shortened V by 2 bases and J by 3 bases, and 2 bases separated the two germline ends. The DNA of the CDR3 is TGTGCCAGCAGCCAACACAATCAGCCCCAGCATTTT. Its protein product is CASSQHNQPQHF.

Only a few counts were recorded for this clonotype. The rearrangement uses TRBV20-1 and TRBJ2-7; 10 bases are shared with TRBD2. Germline CDR1 is DFQATT and CDR2 is SNEGSKA (reference sequence). V shed 1 base and J 2 bases; nucleotides not matched to a gene: 8. The CDR3 length is 16 residues. CDR3 residues: CSARAPGLAATYEQYF. CDR3 nucleotide sequence: TGCAGTGCTAGAGCACCCGGACTAGCGGCCACCTACGAGCAGTACTTC.

This clonotype was picked up a small number of times. This rearrangement joins TRBV10-3 to TRBJ1-5; the match to TRBD1 covers 9 bases. V was clipped by 5 bases and J by 3 bases; unmatched bases: 11. Per the germline V gene, CDR1 is ENHRY and CDR2 is SYGVKD. This CDR3 region has 17 residues. Here the CDR3 reads CAISPGTGLGNNQPQHF. The CDR3 DNA reads TGTGCCATCAGTCCCGGGACAGGGCTGGGGAACAATCAGCCCCAGCATTTT.

This clonotype turned up a few times. This chain links TRBV6-5 with TRBJ1-6, with D perhaps TRBD1 (6 bases). The CDR3 covers 15 residues. Germline CDR1 MNHEY, CDR2 SVGAGI. V was shortened by 2 bases and J by 10 bases, with 15 bases between the two germline ends. In DNA, the CDR3 is TGTGCCAGCAGTTACGGACAAGGGGGTGAATCACCCCTCCACTTT. Its protein product is CASSYGQGGESPLHF.

The V call is TRBV6-2 or TRBV6-3, the J call TRBJ1-4, with a weak D call TRBD1 (5 bases). Trimming removed 6 bases from V and 0 bases from J, with 20 bases in between. CDR3 length: 18 amino acids. The V gene's germline CDR1 is MNHEY and CDR2 SVGEGT. CDR3 bases: TGTGCCAGCAGATTTACGGGACGACAGACTGCAACTAATGAAAAACTGTTTTTT. Translated, it gives CASRFTGRQTATNEKLFF.

The chain joins TRBV27 to TRBJ1-1; D not resolved. Germline V gene sequence: CDR1 MNHEY, CDR2 SMNVEV (reference sequence). Trimming took 3 bases from V and 4 from J, leaving 15 bases between them. CDR3 length: 15 amino acids. The CDR3 region is CASSFSGWEGTEAFF. The CDR3 region has the DNA TGTGCCAGCAGTTTCTCGGGTTGGGAAGGCACTGAAGCTTTCTTT.

This sequence joins TRBV12-3 or TRBV12-4 and TRBJ2-7; D perhaps matches TRBD1 (5 bases). With 6 bases removed from V and 1 base from J, the gap between germline ends came to 13 bases. This CDR3 has 14 residues. CDR3 amino acids: CASSPRQLSYEQYF. In DNA, the CDR3 is TGTGCCAGCAGCCCGAGACAGTTGTCCTACGAGCAGTACTTC.

The V gene is TRBV20-1, the J gene TRBJ2-1, with D unresolved. The CDR3 is 11 amino acids. Trimming removed 5 bases at V and 9 bases at J, with 11 bases between. Looked up from germline, CDR1 is DFQATT and CDR2 is SNEGSKA (reference sequence). CDR3 loop: CSADDFSEQFF. CDR3 nucleotide sequence: TGCAGTGCTGATGACTTCAGTGAGCAGTTCTTC.

A few counts support this clonotype. CDR3 loop: CASRKAGTVPYEQYF. CDR3 bases: TGTGCCAGCAGAAAAGCCGGGACAGTCCCCTACGAGCAGTACTTC. This sequence joins TRBV27 and TRBJ2-7, with 7 bases matching TRBD1. The V gene end was trimmed by 6 bases and the J gene end by 2 bases; junction bases not matched to a gene: 10. The CDR3 sequence is 15 residues long. Looked up from germline, CDR1 is MNHEY and CDR2 is SMNVEV (reference sequence).

The CDR3 sequence is CASHFEGGADGEQYF. As DNA, the CDR3 is TGTGCCAGCCACTTTGAGGGAGGAGCAGACGGAGAGCAGTACTTC. The chain links TRBV28 to TRBJ2-7; possibly TRBD2 for D (6 bases). The germline V and J ends were trimmed by 8 bases and 7 bases, with 24 bases remaining between them. The CDR3 extends over 15 amino acids. CDR1 is MDHEN, CDR2 SYDVKM, per germline.

The V gene is TRBV7-2, the J gene TRBJ2-6; the match to TRBD1 covers 7 bases. With 6 bases clipped from V and 3 bases from J, the junction kept 5 bases outside the gene matches. This CDR3 is 15 amino acids long. The germline V gene has CDR1 SGHTA and CDR2 FQGNSA. In DNA form, the CDR3 reads TGTGCCAGCAGGTCCACAGGGGTTGGGGCCAACGTCCTGACTTTC. Translating it yields CASRSTGVGANVLTF. The entire variable domain, with the rest obtained from reference TRBV7-2 and TRBJ2-6, is as follows: GAGVSQSPSNKVTEKGKDVELRCDPISGHTALYWYRQSLGQGLEFLIYFQGNSAPDKSGLPSDRFSAERTGGSVSTLTIQRTQQEDSAVYLCASRSTGVGANVLTFGAGSRLTVL.

This rearrangement joins TRBV20-1 to TRBJ2-3, with 10 bases identical to TRBD2. V lost 0 bases, J lost 4 bases, and 19 bases stayed unmatched. Germline CDR1 is DFQATT and CDR2 is SNEGSKA (reference sequence). The CDR3 length is 20 residues. In DNA, the CDR3 is TGCAGTGCTAGAGATAATGGGGCCTGGAAGCGGGAGGGCCCTCCAGATACGCAGTATTTT. This sequence encodes CSARDNGAWKREGPPDTQYF.

The chain recombines TRBV5-1 with TRBJ1-1; D is possibly TRBD1 (5 bases). Trimming left V 4 bases short and J 1 base short, with 11 bases between. The CDR3 loop spans 14 amino acids. CDR1 and CDR2 from the germline V gene are SGHRS and YFSETQ. CDR3 sequence (DNA): TGCGCCAGCAGCAAGGACACTTCGAACACTGAAGCTTTCTTT. It encodes CASSKDTSNTEAFF.

This clonotype was counted at least ten times. V is TRBV12-3 or TRBV12-4 and J is TRBJ2-2; no clear D. The V and J ends lost 4 bases and 7 bases respectively, with 16 bases between them. This CDR3 has 15 amino acids. The DNA for the CDR3 is TGTGCCAGCAGTTACCGAGGAACCTTCTACGGGGAGCTGTTTTTT. It is translated as CASSYRGTFYGELFF.

This clonotype was seen more than once but under ten times. The chain has TRBV6-2 or TRBV6-3 and TRBJ2-7; 10 bases align to TRBD2. Unmatched junction bases numbered 8, after V lost 6 bases and J lost 3 bases. Germline CDR1 is MNHEY and CDR2 is SVGEGT. This CDR3 is 15 amino acids long. Here the CDR3 reads CASRMALAGVYEQYF. The CDR3 DNA follows: TGTGCCAGCAGAATGGCTCTAGCGGGAGTCTACGAGCAGTACTTC.

This chain uses TRBV7-3 with TRBJ2-3; no firm D call. This CDR3 is built from 14 residues. Per the germline V gene, CDR1 is SGHTA and CDR2 is FQGTGA. V was shortened by 2 bases and J by 5 bases, with 11 bases between the two germline ends. CDR3 in amino acids: CASSLSAGGDTQYF. DNA of the CDR3: TGTGCCAGCAGCTTATCAGCCGGTGGAGATACGCAGTATTTT.

The chain joins TRBV4-1 to TRBJ1-2, with D hard to call. Between the trimmed V and J ends, which lost 0 bases and 5 bases, there was a span of 13 bases. The CDR3 length is 15 residues. Germline values: CDR1 MGHRA, CDR2 YSYEKL. CDR3: CASSQDFWMSYGYTF. CDR3 bases: TGCGCCAGCAGCCAAGATTTTTGGATGTCATATGGCTACACCTTC.

This clonotype was observed a few times. The J gene is TRBJ2-5, the V gene TRBV20-1; the D call may be TRBD1 or TRBD2 (7 bases each). Germline lookup yields CDR1 DFQATT and CDR2 SNEGSKA (reference sequence). There are 17 residues in the CDR3. V gave up 0 bases and J gave up 1 base, with 18 bases separating them. The CDR3 region is CSARDGGQGGSQETQYF. The CDR3, as DNA: TGCAGTGCTAGAGACGGGGGGCAGGGGGGCTCCCAAGAGACCCAGTACTTC.

The chain carries TRBV27 and TRBJ2-3; D remains ambiguous. Trimming pared 5 bases from V and 5 bases from J, leaving 8 bases between. Germline loops: CDR1 MNHEY, CDR2 SMNVEV (reference sequence). The CDR3 spans 12 residues. CDR3: CASSQLRDTQYF. The DNA for the CDR3 is TGTGCCAGCAGTCAGCTGAGAGATACGCAGTATTTT.

The CDR3 here is CASRPRTVQETQYF. The CDR3 DNA follows: TGTGCCAGCAGACCCAGGACAGTCCAAGAGACCCAGTACTTC. The chain joins TRBV3-1 to TRBJ2-5, with D possibly being TRBD1 (6 bases). CDR3 length: 14 residues. The V gene lost 6 bases and the J gene lost 1 base, with 12 bases spanning the gap. CDR1 LGHDT and CDR2 YNNKEL come from the germline V gene (reference sequence).